This T cell receptor beta chain came from a study of T cell responses to AZD1222 COVID-19 vaccine. Study-wide findings and caveats: Donors skewed white British and female; clonal diversity was possibly underestimated.

The CDR3 contains 13 residues. Germline V gives CDR1 MNHEY, CDR2 SVGEGT. The ends were cut back, 5 bases at V and 5 bases at J, with 12 bases in the middle. Data came from immunoSEQ multiplex PCR; TCRdb stores just in-frame clones and leaves some out. This sample yields 75,000 to 95,000 clones, of which 70% to 90% are seen a single time; 15% to 20% belongs to the top ten. With regard to this clone: Its target is unknown.

Source: peripheral blood, taken on day 0 of AZD1222 vaccination. This chain links TRBV6-2 or TRBV6-3 with TRBJ1-1; D remains ambiguous. The receptor's source is an adult in good health. Written as DNA, the CDR3 is TGTGCCAGCAGTCGACCGGAGGGAACTGAAGCTTTCTTT. It specifies CASSRPEGTEAFF.